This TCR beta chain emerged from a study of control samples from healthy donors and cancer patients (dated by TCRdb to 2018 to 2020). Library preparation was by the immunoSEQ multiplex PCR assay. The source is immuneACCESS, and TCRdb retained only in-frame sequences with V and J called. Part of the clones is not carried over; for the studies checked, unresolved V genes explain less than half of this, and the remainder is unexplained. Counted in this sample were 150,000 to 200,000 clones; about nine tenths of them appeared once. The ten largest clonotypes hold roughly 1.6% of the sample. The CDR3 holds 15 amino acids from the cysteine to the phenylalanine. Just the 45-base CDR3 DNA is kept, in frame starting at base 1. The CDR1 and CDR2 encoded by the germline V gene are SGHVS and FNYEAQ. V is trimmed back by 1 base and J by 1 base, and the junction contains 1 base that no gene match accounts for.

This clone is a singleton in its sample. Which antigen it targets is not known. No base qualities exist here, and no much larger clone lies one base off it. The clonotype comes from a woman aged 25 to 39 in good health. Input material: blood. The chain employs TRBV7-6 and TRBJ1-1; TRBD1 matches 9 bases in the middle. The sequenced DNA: TGTGCCAGCAGCTTAGGGACAGGGGCGAACACTGAAGCTTTCTTT. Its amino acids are CASSLGTGANTEAFF. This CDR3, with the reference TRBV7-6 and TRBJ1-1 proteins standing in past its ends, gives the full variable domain GAGVSQSPRYKVTKRGQDVALRCDPISGHVSLYWYRQALGQGPEFLTYFNYEAQQDKSGLPNDRFSAERPEGSISTLTIQRTEQRDSAMYRCASSLGTGANTEAFFGQGTRLTVV.